One sample yielded the 23 T cell receptor beta chains listed below, sequenced in a study of a mutant IDH1 vaccine in newly diagnosed glioma (dated by TCRdb to 2020 to 2022). The time point label, as the study defines it: week 35, safety follow-up. Every vaccine dose consisted of 300 ug of a 20-mer mutant IDH1 peptide in Montanide, administered subcutaneously together with topical imiquimod. Their recognized antigens are unknown. The method behind the library was the immunoSEQ multiplex PCR assay. TCRdb provides this immuneACCESS table in a form limited to in-frame rearrangements. Some clones are lacking; in checked studies, under half of them reflect an unresolved V gene, and why the rest are absent is not known. Present in this sample are around 50,000 clones, approximately 79% of which were seen just once. In total, the top ten clones hold about 7% of the sample. Sample: PBMCs, taken from a glioma patient whose treatment included an IDH1 peptide vaccine. The source is a middle-aged man with glioma.

V is TRBV4-1 and J is TRBJ1-5; a weak D match, TRBD1 (5 bases). Per the germline V gene, CDR1 is MGHRA and CDR2 is YSYEKL. The CDR3 is made up of 13 amino acids. The ends were cut back, 5 bases at V and 3 bases at J, with 8 bases in the middle. CDR3: CASSGTDNQPQHF. The CDR3 DNA reads TGCGCCAGCAGCGGGACGGACAATCAGCCCCAGCATTTT.

This chain joins TRBV5-1 and TRBJ2-5; tentatively, D is TRBD1 (6 bases). The CDR3 runs to 14 residues. Germline CDR1 and CDR2: SGHRS and YFSETQ. With 4 bases removed from V and 0 bases from J, the gap between germline ends came to 10 bases. CDR3 loop: CASSTGTYQETQYF. The CDR3 bases are TGCGCCAGCAGCACCGGGACATACCAAGAGACCCAGTACTTC.

This clone was counted only a few times. The rearrangement links TRBV2 to TRBJ2-3; a weak D match, TRBD1 (6 bases). This CDR3 spans 13 amino acids. Germline CDR1 is SNHLY and CDR2 is FYNNEI. The V gene lost 6 bases and the J gene lost 2 bases, with 9 bases spanning the gap. The CDR3 bases are TGTGCCAGCAGGACAGGATACACAGATACGCAGTATTTT. Translation gives CASRTGYTDTQYF.

As for this clone: A junction end diverges from the germline sequence, so it may reflect a read error. The chain's CDR3 is CASSYGDLAQNIQYF. CDR3 coding DNA: TGTGCCAGCAGTTATGGGGACCTAGCCCAAAACATTCAGTACTTC. The chain carries TRBV6-6 and TRBJ2-4, with D perhaps assigned TRBD1 or TRBD2 (5 bases each). The CDR3 totals 15 residues. CDR1 is MNHNY and CDR2 is SVGAGI in the germline V gene (reference sequence).

This chain connects TRBV14 to TRBJ1-2; D gene ambiguous. CDR3 length: 13 amino acids. From germline, CDR1 is SGHDN and CDR2 FVKESK. Deletions cut 4 bases from V and 4 bases from J, with 10 bases between. The CDR3 DNA reads TGTGCCAGCAGCCCGGACTACACCTATGGCTACACCTTC. It is translated as CASSPDYTYGYTF.

The chain employs TRBV30 and TRBJ2-5; 9 positions match TRBD1. The CDR3 spans 16 residues. CDR1 and CDR2 from the germline V gene are GTSNPN and SVGIG (reference sequence). Trimming cost V 3 bases and J 5 bases; bases outside gene matches: 13. CDR3 coding DNA: TGTGCCTGGAGACCAGGGACAGGGTCGAGTCTCGAGACCCAGTACTTC. Residues: CAWRPGTGSSLETQYF.

V and J are TRBV18 and TRBJ1-2; 11 bases agree with TRBD1. CDR3 size: 13 residues. Germline CDR1 and CDR2: KGHSH and LQKENI. J lost 7 bases, V lost 6 bases, and 4 bases had no gene match. CDR3 sequence reads: CASSPDRGLGYTF. In DNA form, the CDR3 reads TGTGCCAGCTCTCCGGACAGGGGGCTTGGCTACACCTTC.

This chain connects TRBV18 to TRBJ2-7; 7 bases line up with TRBD1. This CDR3 spans 15 amino acids. Germline V gives CDR1 KGHSH, CDR2 LQKENI. Germline trimming cut 3 bases from V and 7 bases from J; bases unmatched to any gene: 12. The DNA of the CDR3 is TGTGCCAGCTCACCTACAGGGGCCTCCCAGGGGGAGCAGTACTTC. As protein: CASSPTGASQGEQYF.

V and J are TRBV19 and TRBJ2-7; 7 nucleotides align to TRBD1. Trimming at V came to 8 bases and at J to 0 bases, leaving 4 bases not matched to a gene. CDR3 length: 13 residues. The V gene's germline CDR1 is LNHDA and CDR2 SQIVND (reference sequence). Here the CDR3 DNA reads TGTGCCAGTGAGGGGGCCAACTCCTACGAGCAGTACTTC. This encodes CASEGANSYEQYF.

The chain uses TRBV18 and TRBJ1-6; 7 nucleotides line up with TRBD1. The germline V gene encodes CDR1 KGHSH and CDR2 LQKENI. CDR3 length: 15 amino acids. J was trimmed by 8 bases and V by 6 bases; bases with no gene match: 10. CDR3 region: CASSPLSRGDSPLHF. The CDR3 region has the DNA TGTGCCAGCTCCCCCTTGTCCAGGGGGGATTCACCCCTCCACTTT.

This chain connects TRBV29-1 to TRBJ2-1, with no clear D. Germline-derived CDR1 and CDR2 are SQVTM and ANQGSEA. V lost 6 bases and J 0 bases, leaving 12 bases between the germline ends. The CDR3 spans 14 residues. The CDR3 loop is CSVETPSSYNEQFF. The CDR3 DNA reads TGCAGCGTCGAGACACCGAGCTCCTACAATGAGCAGTTCTTC.

This clone has more than one count but fewer than ten. The CDR3 nucleotides are TGTGCCAGCAGCTCAGGACGGGGGGAAAACTATGGCTACACCTTC. It translates to CASSSGRGENYGYTF. This sequence joins TRBV7-6 and TRBJ1-2, with a possible D match to TRBD1 (5 bases). The germline V and J ends were trimmed by 4 bases and 2 bases, with 14 bases remaining between them. The CDR3 consists of 15 residues. In germline, CDR1 is SGHVS, CDR2 FNYEAQ.

The rearrangement joins TRBV5-1 to TRBJ2-5, with 7 bases aligning to TRBD2. V was clipped by 0 bases and J by 3 bases; unmatched bases: 5. The germline gives CDR1 SGHRS, CDR2 YFSETQ. The CDR3 covers 15 residues. CDR3 residues: CASSLAPSGEETQYF. DNA for the CDR3: TGCGCCAGCAGCTTGGCTCCAAGCGGGGAAGAGACCCAGTACTTC.

This sequence joins TRBV5-5 and TRBJ2-5; maybe TRBD1 (6 bases). The CDR3 runs to 13 residues. Germline CDR1 and CDR2: SGHKS and YYEKEE (reference sequence). Deletions cut 4 bases from V and 5 bases from J, with 12 bases between. This CDR3 is CASSHTGFETQYF. The CDR3 DNA sequence: TGTGCCAGCAGCCACACAGGGTTTGAGACCCAGTACTTC.

V and J are TRBV7-9 and TRBJ2-1; 8 bases match TRBD1. The junction had 8 bases not matched to a gene; V was cut back by 4 bases and J by 9 bases. The CDR3 contains 14 residues. Germline CDR1 reads SEHNR; CDR2 reads FQNEAQ (reference sequence). The CDR3 is CASSSGRDRGEQFF. The DNA of the CDR3 is TGTGCCAGCAGCTCGGGACGAGACAGGGGTGAGCAGTTCTTC. Full variable domain (missing parts from reference TRBV7-9 and TRBJ2-1): DTGVSQNPRHKITKRGQNVTFRCDPISEHNRLYWYRQTLGQGPEFLTYFQNEAQLEKSRLLSDRFSAERPKGSFSTLEIQRTEQGDSAMYLCASSSGRDRGEQFFGPGTRLTVL.

This sequence joins TRBV29-1 and TRBJ2-4; D gene ambiguous. The V end lost 6 bases, the J end lost 8 bases, and 11 bases lay between the germline ends. The CDR3 length is 11 residues. Germline lookup yields CDR1 SQVTM and CDR2 ANQGSEA. As DNA, the CDR3 is TGCAGCGTCCGGAGTGGGGACATTCAGTACTTC. As protein: CSVRSGDIQYF. Drawing the rest from reference TRBV29-1 and TRBJ2-4, the complete variable domain is SAVISQKPSRDICQRGTSLTIQCQVDSQVTMMFWYRQQPGQSLTLIATANQGSEATYESGFVIDKFPISRPNLTFSTLTVSNMSPEDSSIYLCSVRSGDIQYFGAGTRLSVL.

J is TRBJ1-6 and V is TRBV7-8; TRBD1 matches at 9 bases. V gave up 1 base and J gave up 10 bases; unmatched junction bases: 8. The CDR3 sequence is 16 residues long. From germline, CDR1 is SGHVS and CDR2 FQNEAQ. The CDR3 sequence is CASSLDPGTGRSPLHF. The CDR3 bases are TGTGCCAGCAGCTTAGACCCCGGGACAGGGAGATCACCCCTCCACTTT.

This clone was counted a few times. The gene calls are TRBV27 and TRBJ2-1, with D perhaps matching TRBD1 (6 bases). Trimming took 0 bases from V and 9 from J, leaving 15 bases between them. The CDR3 is 15 amino acids. Germline CDR1 and CDR2: MNHEY and SMNVEV (reference sequence). The CDR3 DNA reads TGTGCCAGCAGTTTATCGCCAACAGGGAGTGGTGAGCAGTTCTTC. It yields the protein CASSLSPTGSGEQFF.

This sequence joins TRBV29-1 and TRBJ2-7, with D maybe TRBD1 (6 bases). V dropped 6 bases and J dropped 0 bases, with 9 bases sitting between them. From germline, CDR1 is SQVTM and CDR2 ANQGSEA. The CDR3 has 12 residues. In nucleotides, the CDR3 is TGCAGCGTAGGGACACACTCCTACGAGCAGTACTTC. Amino acid sequence: CSVGTHSYEQYF.

This clone was seen once. The gene calls are TRBV29-1 and TRBJ2-7; 7 bases agree with TRBD2. Germline CDR1 SQVTM, CDR2 ANQGSEA. The CDR3 spans 14 residues. Trimming at V came to 4 bases and at J to 0 bases, leaving 6 bases not matched to a gene. This CDR3 is CSVGSGGSSYEQYF. The DNA of the CDR3 is TGCAGCGTTGGATCCGGGGGGAGCTCCTACGAGCAGTACTTC.

This chain connects TRBV19 to TRBJ2-3; the D gene is possibly TRBD2 (6 bases). The germline V and J ends were trimmed by 10 bases and 2 bases, with 13 bases remaining between them. Germline V gene data show CDR1 as LNHDA and CDR2 as SQIVND (reference sequence). The CDR3 totals 13 residues. This chain's CDR3 is CAKGLPVTDTQYF. The CDR3 DNA is TGTGCCAAGGGACTCCCCGTCACAGATACGCAGTATTTT.

The genes are TRBV4-1 and TRBJ2-3; D is perhaps TRBD1 or TRBD2 (5 bases each). Trimming left V 3 bases short and J 6 bases short, with 16 bases between. The CDR3 sequence is 15 residues long. Germline V gives CDR1 MGHRA, CDR2 YSYEKL. The DNA for the CDR3 is TGCGCCAGCAGCCAGCACCCCAGGGACGAGGATACGCAGTATTTT. This encodes CASSQHPRDEDTQYF.

The chain couples TRBV7-2 to TRBJ1-2; D call uncertain. V lost 1 base and J 7 bases, leaving 10 bases between the germline ends. CDR3 length equals 13 residues. Germline CDR1 reads SGHTA; CDR2 reads FQGNSA. In nucleotides, the CDR3 is TGTGCCAGCAGCTTAGGACATTCGGTTGGCTACACCTTC. This codes for CASSLGHSVGYTF.